The entry below describes one TCR beta chain. Its antigen is currently unknown. The record originates from a study of lymphopenia after photon versus proton radiotherapy. Study-wide results and caveats: Oligoclonal CD8+ Temra expansion after nadir drove photon patients' diversity drop. Post-nadir TCR diversity decline inversely tracked overall survival among those who died. Under photons, naive T cells and diversity fell while effector/memory populations rose. Better survival with proton therapy was suggested as possible, not demonstrated.

The repertoire was sequenced with immunoSEQ multiplex PCR; TCRdb's copy has only in-frame clones and lacks some. This table holds 53,000 or so clones, over 70% found once. The V and J ends lost 5 bases and 3 bases, in that order; junction bases with no gene match: 7. Per the germline V gene, CDR1 is MDHEN and CDR2 is SYDVKM. The CDR3 spans 15 residues. Here the sequenced sample was peripheral blood, taken from a patient treated with photon-based radiotherapy. The receptor's source is a man aged 45-65 years with gastric cancer. The chain combines TRBV28 with TRBJ1-1, with TRBD1 matching over 9 bases. The CDR3 loop reads CASSPYRGPDTEAFF. DNA of the CDR3: TGTGCCAGCAGTCCCTACAGGGGGCCGGACACTGAAGCTTTCTTT.